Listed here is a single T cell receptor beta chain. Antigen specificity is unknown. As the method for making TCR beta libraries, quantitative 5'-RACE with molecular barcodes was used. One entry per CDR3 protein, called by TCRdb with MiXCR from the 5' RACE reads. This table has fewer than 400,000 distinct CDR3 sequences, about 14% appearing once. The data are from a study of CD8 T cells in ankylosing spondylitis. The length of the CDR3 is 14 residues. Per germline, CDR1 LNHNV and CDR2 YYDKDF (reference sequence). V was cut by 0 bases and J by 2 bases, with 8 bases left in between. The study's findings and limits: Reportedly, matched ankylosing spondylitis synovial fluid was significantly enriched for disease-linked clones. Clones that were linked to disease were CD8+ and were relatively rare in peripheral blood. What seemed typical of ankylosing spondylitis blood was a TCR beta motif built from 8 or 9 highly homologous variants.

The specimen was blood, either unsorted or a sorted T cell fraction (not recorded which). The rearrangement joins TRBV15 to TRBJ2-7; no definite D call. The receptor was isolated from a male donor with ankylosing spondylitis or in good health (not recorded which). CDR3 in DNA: TGTGCCACCAGCAGAGATAAGGGTCCCTACGAGCAGTACTTC. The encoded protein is CATSRDKGPYEQYF.